A single count supports the clone carrying this T cell receptor (beta chain). Its antigen is currently unknown. TCRdb re-called the RT-PCR reads through MiXCR, storing one row per CDR3 protein. The repertoire holds roughly 710,000 distinct CDR3 sequences, with 12% to 15% as singletons. This entry is derived from a study of response to subunit inactivated influenza vaccine. Study-wide findings and caveats: After each seasonal influenza vaccination, few new T cells are recruited, the authors suggested.

The clonotype was recovered from a man in his forties or fifties who received an inactivated influenza vaccine. This material consisted of PBMCs from blood, taken approximately 15 days before vaccination.

CDR3 protein: CSVEWSSGTPETQYF. CDR3 nucleotides: TGCAGCGTTGAATGGTCTAGCGGGACCCCAGAGACCCAGTACTTC. The V gene is TRBV29-1, the J gene TRBJ2-5, with 9 bases matching TRBD2. Germline V CDR1 and CDR2: SQVTM, ANQGSEA. The CDR3 extends over 15 amino acids. V shed 2 bases, J shed 4 bases, and the junction held 8 bases outside the gene matches. Full variable domain (remainder filled in from reference TRBV29-1 and TRBJ2-5): SAVISQKPSRDICQRGTSLTIQCQVDSQVTMMFWYRQQPGQSLTLIATANQGSEATYESGFVIDKFPISRPNLTFSTLTVSNMSPEDSSIYLCSVEWSSGTPETQYFGPGTRLLVL.